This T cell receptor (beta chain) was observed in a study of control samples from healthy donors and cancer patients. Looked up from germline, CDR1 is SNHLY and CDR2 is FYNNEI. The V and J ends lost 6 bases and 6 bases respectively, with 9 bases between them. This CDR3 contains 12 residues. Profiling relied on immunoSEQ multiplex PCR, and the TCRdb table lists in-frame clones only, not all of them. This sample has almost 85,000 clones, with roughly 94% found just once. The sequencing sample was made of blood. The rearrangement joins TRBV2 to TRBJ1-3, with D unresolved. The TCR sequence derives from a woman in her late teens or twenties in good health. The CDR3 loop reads CASSAEQNTIYF. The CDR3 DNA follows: TGTGCCAGCAGCGCGGAGCAAAACACCATATATTTT.